This passage covers 17 T cell receptor beta chains from one sample sequenced in a study of T cells after yellow fever vaccination. MiXCR, applied by TCRdb to the 5' RACE reads, yields one record per CDR3 protein. Of approximately 450,000 distinct CDR3 sequences listed, approximately 18% were seen once; the top ten hold 15% to 20%. Sequenced here: PBMCs, sampled before the yellow fever booster vaccination. The source is a man between 18 and 29 years old who received the YFV17D yellow fever vaccine.

V gene TRBV2 combines with J gene TRBJ2-5; D may be TRBD2 (5 bases). This CDR3 contains 14 residues. The V gene's germline CDR1 is SNHLY and CDR2 FYNNEI. V gave up 1 base and J gave up 7 bases, with 13 bases separating them. The CDR3 sequence is CASSEGQRRGTQYF. CDR3 nucleotides: TGTGCCAGCAGTGAAGGTCAGCGCCGGGGGACCCAGTACTTC.

The V gene is TRBV27, the J gene TRBJ2-1, with a weak D call TRBD2 (6 bases). CDR1 and CDR2 from the germline V gene are MNHEY and SMNVEV (reference sequence). Trimming pared 5 bases from V and 3 bases from J, leaving 23 bases between. CDR3 length: 18 amino acids. The CDR3 is CASSQGRDFIQNYNEQFF. CDR3 bases: TGTGCCAGCAGTCAGGGCAGGGACTTTATTCAAAACTACAATGAGCAGTTCTTC.

The chain couples TRBV18 to TRBJ2-7, with 12 bases that match TRBD1. The CDR3 loop spans 15 amino acids. The trim removed 5 bases at V and 5 bases at J, leaving 7 bases unmatched. CDR1 is KGHSH and CDR2 is LQKENI in the germline V gene. The CDR3 DNA follows: TGTGCCAGCTCATACGGGACAGGGGGCATCAACGAGCAGTACTTC. Encoded protein: CASSYGTGGINEQYF. Full variable domain (remainder filled in from reference TRBV18 and TRBJ2-7): NAGVMQNPRHLVRRRGQEARLRCSPMKGHSHVYWYRQLPEEGLKFMVYLQKENIIDESGMPKERFSAEFPKEGPSILRIQQVVRGDSAAYFCASSYGTGGINEQYFGPGTRLTVT.

The chain couples TRBV7-9 to TRBJ2-5; D might be TRBD1 (6 bases). Germline V CDR1 and CDR2: SEHNR, FQNEAQ (reference sequence). Between the trimmed V and J ends, which lost 5 bases and 5 bases, there was a span of 21 bases. This CDR3 region has 16 residues. CDR3 in amino acids: CASSPSQQGALETQYF. DNA for the CDR3: TGTGCCAGCAGCCCGTCGCAACAGGGCGCTTTGGAGACCCAGTACTTC.

The chain employs TRBV28 and TRBJ1-6; D is uncertain. Trimming removed 7 bases at V and 3 bases at J, with 10 bases between. The germline V gene encodes CDR1 MDHEN and CDR2 SYDVKM. The CDR3 sequence is 14 residues long. The CDR3 DNA reads TGTGCCAGCATAACCGAACTCTATAATTCACCCCTCCACTTT. This codes for CASITELYNSPLHF.

In this sample, this clonotype turned up many times. The chain couples TRBV6-2 or TRBV6-3 to TRBJ2-3; 10 bases match TRBD2. The germline CDR1 and CDR2 sequences are MNHEY and SVGEGT. The V segment lost 5 bases and the J segment 2 bases; nucleotides outside the gene matches: 7. The CDR3 has 16 residues. CDR3 sequence: CASSPGTSVVTDTQYF. CDR3 coding DNA: TGTGCCAGCAGTCCCGGGACTAGCGTCGTCACAGATACGCAGTATTTT.

This clonotype was counted at least ten times. This chain joins TRBV4-3 and TRBJ2-7; 9 bases fit TRBD2. The CDR3 has 16 amino acids. CDR1 and CDR2 from the germline V gene are LGHNA and YSLEER. V gave up 0 bases and J gave up 1 base; unmatched junction bases: 4. CDR3 sequence reads: CASSQEFSGGSYEQYF. CDR3 bases: TGCGCCAGCAGCCAAGAATTTAGCGGGGGTTCCTACGAGCAGTACTTC.

The chain is built from TRBV7-2 and TRBJ1-4, with D unclear. Per the germline V gene, CDR1 is SGHTA and CDR2 is FQGNSA. Between the trimmed V and J ends, which lost 6 bases and 7 bases, there was a span of 15 bases. CDR3 length: 14 amino acids. In nucleotides, the CDR3 is TGTGCCAGCAGATCGAGGTCCCTTGGTGAAAAACTGTTTTTT. Residues: CASRSRSLGEKLFF.

In this sample, this clonotype turned up a few times. The rearrangement joins TRBV7-3 to TRBJ1-3; unclear D gene. Trimming pared 2 bases from V and 0 bases from J, leaving 11 bases between. Germline CDR1 reads SGHTA; CDR2 reads FQGTGA. The CDR3 is 16 amino acids. Here the CDR3 DNA reads TGTGCCAGCAGCTTAGATGGAATCAACTCTGGAAACACCATATATTTT. This sequence encodes CASSLDGINSGNTIYF.

This chain uses TRBV7-6 with TRBJ2-3; D might be TRBD2 (6 bases). V gave up 7 bases and J gave up 3 bases, with 14 bases separating them. The CDR3 length is 14 residues. Per the germline V gene, CDR1 is SGHVS and CDR2 is FNYEAQ. The CDR3 region is CASTMTGETDTQYF. CDR3 DNA sequence: TGTGCCAGCACTATGACGGGGGAAACAGATACGCAGTATTTT. Together with reference TRBV7-6 and TRBJ2-3, the CDR3 gives the full variable domain: GAGVSQSPRYKVTKRGQDVALRCDPISGHVSLYWYRQALGQGPEFLTYFNYEAQQDKSGLPNDRFSAERPEGSISTLTIQRTEQRDSAMYRCASTMTGETDTQYFGPGTRLTVL.

This clonotype has more than one count but fewer than ten. CDR3 DNA: TGTGCCAGCAGTTACCCACAGGTAGGGAATCAGCCCCAGCATTTT. As protein: CASSYPQVGNQPQHF. The genes are TRBV6-2 or TRBV6-3 and TRBJ1-5, with D tentatively TRBD1 (5 bases). V dropped 2 bases and J dropped 4 bases, with 12 bases sitting between them. The CDR3 is 15 residues long. CDR1 is MNHEY, CDR2 SVGEGT, per germline.

The CDR3 protein is CASRRGDGDEQYV. DNA for the CDR3: TGTGCCAGCAGGCGAGGGGACGGGGACGAGCAGTACGTC. The chain uses TRBV12-3 or TRBV12-4 and TRBJ2-7; D could derive from TRBD1 or TRBD2 (5 bases each). Trimming removed 6 bases at V and 5 bases at J, with 14 bases between. The CDR3 has 13 amino acids.

The rearrangement joins TRBV19 to TRBJ1-1; possible D gene TRBD1, 5 bases. This CDR3 comprises 16 residues. Trimming took 3 bases from V and 2 from J, leaving 16 bases between them. The germline CDR1 and CDR2 sequences are LNHDA and SQIVND (reference sequence). CDR3 loop: CASSIRRGLGNTEAFF. The CDR3 region has the DNA TGTGCCAGTAGTATCAGGAGGGGTCTGGGAAACACTGAAGCTTTCTTT.

This clonotype has only a few counts. The chain carries TRBV4-1 and TRBJ2-7; 7 positions agree with TRBD2. Germline V gene data show CDR1 as MGHRA and CDR2 as YSYEKL. There are 16 residues in the CDR3. Unmatched junction bases numbered 5, after V lost 0 bases and J lost 0 bases. This chain's CDR3 is CASSQEFRGGSYEQYF. CDR3 DNA: TGCGCCAGCAGCCAAGAATTTCGCGGGGGCTCCTACGAGCAGTACTTC.

This clonotype was observed at least ten times. The chain employs TRBV5-4 and TRBJ2-3; the D gene is possibly TRBD1 (5 bases). Germline CDR1 SGHNT, CDR2 YYREEE (reference sequence). CDR3 size: 17 residues. The V and J ends lost 4 bases and 0 bases respectively, with 18 bases between them. CDR3 protein: CASSPPDSPPSTDTQYF. CDR3 sequence (DNA): TGTGCCAGCAGCCCCCCCGACAGCCCCCCTAGCACAGATACGCAGTATTTT.

This clonotype was seen once. J is TRBJ2-2 and V is TRBV6-1, with 9 bases lining up with TRBD1. Germline V gives CDR1 MNHNS, CDR2 SASEGT. The CDR3 extends over 16 amino acids. V lost 7 bases to trimming and J lost 1 base; unmatched junction nucleotides: 7. The CDR3 region is CASNAQGAWNTGELFF. In nucleotides, the CDR3 is TGTGCCAGCAATGCACAGGGGGCGTGGAACACCGGGGAGCTGTTTTTT.

V is TRBV27 and J is TRBJ2-7; 7 nucleotides line up with TRBD1. After removal of 9 bases from V and 0 bases from J, the junction contained 8 bases not matched to a gene. The CDR3 is 14 amino acids. Germline CDR1 and CDR2: MNHEY and SMNVEV (reference sequence). CDR3 sequence: CARKIRGSSYEQYF. The CDR3 DNA reads as TGTGCCAGGAAAATCAGGGGGAGCTCCTACGAGCAGTACTTC.